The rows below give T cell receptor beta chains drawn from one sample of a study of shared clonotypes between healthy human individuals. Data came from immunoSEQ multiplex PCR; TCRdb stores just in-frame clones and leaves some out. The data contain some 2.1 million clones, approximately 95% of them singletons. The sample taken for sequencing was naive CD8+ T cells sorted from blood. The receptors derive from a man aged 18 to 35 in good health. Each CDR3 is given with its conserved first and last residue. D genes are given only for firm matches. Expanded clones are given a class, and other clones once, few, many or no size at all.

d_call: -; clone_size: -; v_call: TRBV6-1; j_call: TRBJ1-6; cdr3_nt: TGTGCCAGCAGTGAAGGCGTAGGTCGAGGAGTCAAGTCACCCCTCCACTTT; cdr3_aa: CASSEGVGRGVKSPLHF
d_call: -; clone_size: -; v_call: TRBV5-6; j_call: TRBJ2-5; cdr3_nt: TGTGCCAGCAGCTCCACACAGGGTTGGCAAGAGACCCAGTACTTC; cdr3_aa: CASSSTQGWQETQYF
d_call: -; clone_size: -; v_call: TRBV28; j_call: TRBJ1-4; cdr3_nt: TGTGCCAGCAGTTTAATACAGGGCGAGGAAAAACTGTTTTTT; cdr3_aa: CASSLIQGEEKLFF
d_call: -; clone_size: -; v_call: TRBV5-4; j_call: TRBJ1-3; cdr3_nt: TGTGCCAGCAGCTTGACAGGGAGGGACACCATATATTTT; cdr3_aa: CASSLTGRDTIYF
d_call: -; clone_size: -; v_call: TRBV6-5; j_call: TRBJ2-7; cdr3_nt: TGTGCCAGCCTCCTCGAGGCAGGGAAGAGCTTTGAGCAGTACTTC; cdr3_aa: CASLLEAGKSFEQYF
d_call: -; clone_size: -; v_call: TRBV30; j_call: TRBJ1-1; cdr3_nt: TGTGCCTGCACGGACGAACCCGGCCGTACTGAAGCTTTCTTT; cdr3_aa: CACTDEPGRTEAFF
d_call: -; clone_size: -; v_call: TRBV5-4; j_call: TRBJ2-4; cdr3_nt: TGTGCCAGCAGCTCGTTACCGGGACCGGGAAACATTCAGTACTTC; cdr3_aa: CASSSLPGPGNIQYF
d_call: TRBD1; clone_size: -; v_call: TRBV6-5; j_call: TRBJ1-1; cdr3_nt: TGTGCCAGCAGCCTGGGACAGGGCTACACTGAAGCTTTCTTT; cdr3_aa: CASSLGQGYTEAFF
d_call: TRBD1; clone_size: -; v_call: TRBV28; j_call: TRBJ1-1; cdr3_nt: TGTGCCAGCAGGGGACAGGGAAGATCCACTGAAGCTTTCTTT; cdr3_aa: CASRGQGRSTEAFF
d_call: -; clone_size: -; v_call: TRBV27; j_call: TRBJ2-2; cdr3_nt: TGTGCCAGCAGCCCTGGGGTCGGGGAGCTGTTTTTT; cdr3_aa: CASSPGVGELFF
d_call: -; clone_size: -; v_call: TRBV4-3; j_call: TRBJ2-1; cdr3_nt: TGCGCCAGCAGCCAAGATGTTGGACAGACAATCTACAATGAGCAGTTCTTC; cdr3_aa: CASSQDVGQTIYNEQFF
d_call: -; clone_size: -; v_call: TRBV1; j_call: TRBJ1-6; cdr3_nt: TGCACCAGCAGCCAGAGAAGACCTAATTCACCCCTCCACTTT; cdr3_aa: CTSSQRRPNSPLHF
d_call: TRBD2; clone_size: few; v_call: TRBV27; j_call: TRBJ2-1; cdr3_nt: TGTGCCAGCAGTTCCGGGACTAGCGGGACCAATGAGCAGTTCTTC; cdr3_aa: CASSSGTSGTNEQFF
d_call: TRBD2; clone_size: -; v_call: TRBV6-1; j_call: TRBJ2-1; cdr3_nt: TGTGCCAGCAGTAAACAAACTAGCGAGGTCAATGAGCAGTTCTTC; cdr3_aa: CASSKQTSEVNEQFF
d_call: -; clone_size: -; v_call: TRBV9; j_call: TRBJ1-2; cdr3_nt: TGTGCCAGCAGCGTAACGGGGGGGCTAAGCTATGGCTACACCTTC; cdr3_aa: CASSVTGGLSYGYTF
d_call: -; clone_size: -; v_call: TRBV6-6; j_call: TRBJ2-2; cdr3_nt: TGTGCCAGCAGCCTCGTCGGGCCGAGGAACACCGGGGAGCTGTTTTTT; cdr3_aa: CASSLVGPRNTGELFF
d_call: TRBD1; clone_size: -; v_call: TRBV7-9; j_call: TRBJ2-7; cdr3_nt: TGTGCCAGCAGCTTACCCCCGGGACAGGGGGCCTTCGAGCAGTACTTC; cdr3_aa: CASSLPPGQGAFEQYF
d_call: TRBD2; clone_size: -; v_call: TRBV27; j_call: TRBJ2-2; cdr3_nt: TGTGCCAGCAGTCTAGGGACTAGCCCCAACACCGGGGAGCTGTTTTTT; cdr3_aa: CASSLGTSPNTGELFF
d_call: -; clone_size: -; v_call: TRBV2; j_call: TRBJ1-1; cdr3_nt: TGTGCCAGCAGTGAGTTGAGACATTTGGCTTTCTTT; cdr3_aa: CASSELRHLAFF
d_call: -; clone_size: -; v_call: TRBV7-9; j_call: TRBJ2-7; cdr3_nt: TGTGCCAGCAGCTTAAGGACAGGAGGGGTCAAAGACGAGCAGTACTTC; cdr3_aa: CASSLRTGGVKDEQYF
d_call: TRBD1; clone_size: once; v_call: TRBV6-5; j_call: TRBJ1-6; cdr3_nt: TGTGCCAGCAGTTACTCGAGCCAGGGGGGTTCACCCCTCCACTTT; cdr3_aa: CASSYSSQGGSPLHF
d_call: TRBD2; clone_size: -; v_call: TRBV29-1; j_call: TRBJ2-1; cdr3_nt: TGCAGCGTTGAAGAGGAGACTAGCGGGATCCATGAGCAGTTCTTC; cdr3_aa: CSVEEETSGIHEQFF
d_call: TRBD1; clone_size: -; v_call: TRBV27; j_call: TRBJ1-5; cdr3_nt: TGTGCCAGCAGTTTAGGGACAGCGAGCAATCAGCCCCAGCATTTT; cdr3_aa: CASSLGTASNQPQHF
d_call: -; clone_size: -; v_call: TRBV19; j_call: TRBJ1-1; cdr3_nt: TGTGCCAGTAGTATGCAGCTTCAGGGGATAACGAACACTGAAGCTTTCTTT; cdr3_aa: CASSMQLQGITNTEAFF
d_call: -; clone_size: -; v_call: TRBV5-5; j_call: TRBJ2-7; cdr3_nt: TGTGCCAGCAGCTTGGAAAGGAGTTCCTACGAGCAGTACTTC; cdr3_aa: CASSLERSSYEQYF
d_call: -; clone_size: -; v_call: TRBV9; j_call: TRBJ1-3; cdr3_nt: TGTGCCAGCAGCGTAGGAGGTACTGGAAACACCATATATTTT; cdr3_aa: CASSVGGTGNTIYF
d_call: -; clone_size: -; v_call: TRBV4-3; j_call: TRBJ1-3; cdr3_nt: TGCGCCAGCAGCCAAGTCTATGGGGGCTTAGGGAACACCATATATTTT; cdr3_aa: CASSQVYGGLGNTIYF
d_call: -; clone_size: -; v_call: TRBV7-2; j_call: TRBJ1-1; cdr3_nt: TGTGCCAGCAGGCTGCAAGGGACTGAAGCTTTCTTT; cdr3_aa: CASRLQGTEAFF
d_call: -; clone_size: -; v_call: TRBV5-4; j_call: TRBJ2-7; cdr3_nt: TGTGCCAGCAGCCTGTCGAACTACGAGCAGTACTTC; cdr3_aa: CASSLSNYEQYF
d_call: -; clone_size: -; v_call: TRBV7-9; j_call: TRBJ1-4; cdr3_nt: TGTGCCAGCAGCTCTCCGGAAAGTTCAACTAATGAAAAACTGTTTTTT; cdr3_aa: CASSSPESSTNEKLFF
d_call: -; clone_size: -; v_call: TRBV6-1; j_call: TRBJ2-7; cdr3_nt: TGTGCCAGCAGTGACCGGTTGCCCACGACAGGTTCCTACGAGCAGTACTTC; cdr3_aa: CASSDRLPTTGSYEQYF
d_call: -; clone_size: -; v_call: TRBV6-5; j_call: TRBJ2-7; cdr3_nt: TGTGCCAGCAGTTATACCCAGACTTCCTACGAGCAGTACTTC; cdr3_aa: CASSYTQTSYEQYF
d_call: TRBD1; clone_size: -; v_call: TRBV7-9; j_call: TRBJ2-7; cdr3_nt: TGTGCCAGCAGCTCTACCCGCGACAGGGAAGCCTACGAGCAGTACTTC; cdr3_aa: CASSSTRDREAYEQYF
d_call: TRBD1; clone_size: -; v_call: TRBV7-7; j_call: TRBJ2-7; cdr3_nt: TGTGCTAGCAGCTTAGGGCAGGGGGCCTACGAGCAGTACTTC; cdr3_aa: CASSLGQGAYEQYF
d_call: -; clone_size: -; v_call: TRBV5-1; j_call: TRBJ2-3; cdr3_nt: TGCGCCAGCACGAAAACGGGTCCTAGCACAGATACGCAGTATTTT; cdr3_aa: CASTKTGPSTDTQYF
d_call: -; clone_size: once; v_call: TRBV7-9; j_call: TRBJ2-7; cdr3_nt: TGTGCCAGCACCACCCCCGTGATCCACGAGCAGTACTTC; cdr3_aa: CASTTPVIHEQYF
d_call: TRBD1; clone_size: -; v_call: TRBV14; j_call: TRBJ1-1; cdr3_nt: TGTGCCAGCAGCCAACCGGGACAGTCGAACACTGAAGCTTTCTTT; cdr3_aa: CASSQPGQSNTEAFF
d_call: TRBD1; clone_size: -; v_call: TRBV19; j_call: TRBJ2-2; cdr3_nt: TGTGCCAGTAGTGACCTCAGGGGGCCGACTGGGGAGCTGTTTTTT; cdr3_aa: CASSDLRGPTGELFF
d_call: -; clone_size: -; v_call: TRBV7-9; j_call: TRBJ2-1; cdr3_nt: TGTGCCACCAGCCCCTGGGGACACAACTCCTACAATGAGCAGTTCTTC; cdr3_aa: CATSPWGHNSYNEQFF
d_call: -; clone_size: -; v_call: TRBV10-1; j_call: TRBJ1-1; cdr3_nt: TGCGCCAGCAGTGAGTCCCCAGGGACTGGGAACACTGAAGCTTTCTTT; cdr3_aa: CASSESPGTGNTEAFF
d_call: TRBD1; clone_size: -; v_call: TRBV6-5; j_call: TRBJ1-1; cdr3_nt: TGTGCCAGCAGTTACTCGGCAGGGGGCACTGAAGCTTTCTTT; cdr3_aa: CASSYSAGGTEAFF
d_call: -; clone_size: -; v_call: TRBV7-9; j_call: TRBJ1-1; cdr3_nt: TGTGCCAGCAGCCCCGATGGGGGGGGGATGAACACTGAAGCTTTCTTT; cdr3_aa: CASSPDGGGMNTEAFF
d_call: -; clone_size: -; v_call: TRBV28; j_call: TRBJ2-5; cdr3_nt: TGTGCCAGCAGCGGGGGCAGAGAGACCCAGTACTTC; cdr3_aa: CASSGGRETQYF
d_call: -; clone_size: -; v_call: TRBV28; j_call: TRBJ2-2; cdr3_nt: TGTGCCATCTCGGCCTCTCAGAACACCGGGGAGCTGTTTTTT; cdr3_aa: CAISASQNTGELFF
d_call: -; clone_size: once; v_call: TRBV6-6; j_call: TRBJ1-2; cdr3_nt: TGTGCCAGCAGTCTTGCGGGCTCCAACTATGGCTACACCTTC; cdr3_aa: CASSLAGSNYGYTF
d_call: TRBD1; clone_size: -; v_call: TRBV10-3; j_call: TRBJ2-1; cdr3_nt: TGTGCCATCAGTGGACAGGGCTACAATGAGCAGTTCTTC; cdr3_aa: CAISGQGYNEQFF
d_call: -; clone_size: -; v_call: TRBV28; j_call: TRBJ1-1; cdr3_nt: TGTGCCAGCAGTTACACCGGGGCAGCGCGGGCTTTCTTT; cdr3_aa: CASSYTGAARAFF
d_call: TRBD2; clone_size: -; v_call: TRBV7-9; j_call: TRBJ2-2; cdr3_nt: TGTGCCAGCGATTCGGGAGGGGATAACACCGGGGAGCTGTTTTTT; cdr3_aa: CASDSGGDNTGELFF